This T cell receptor (beta chain) comes out of a study of post-analysis software for immune sequencing data. The V gene lost 6 bases and the J gene lost 8 bases, with 11 bases spanning the gap. This CDR3 has 12 residues. Prepared TCR beta cDNA libraries contained unique molecular identifiers. Out of about 1 to 11 million T cells, a few hundred thousand cDNA molecules were generated. TCRdb analysed the PCR reads with MiXCR anew, one entry per CDR3 protein. The sample lists approximately 630,000 distinct CDR3 sequences; 59% were seen once. The study, taken as a whole, reports: Patients had higher frequencies than controls of five or six TRBV segments, including TRBV5-6, TRBV5-1 and TRBV20-1.

In its sample, this clonotype was seen a few times. Antigen: not known. The chain couples TRBV12-3 or TRBV12-4 to TRBJ2-1; D might be TRBD1 (5 bases). This receptor was identified in a girl aged 2-10 years with multiple sclerosis. The sequencing sample was made of blood. CDR3 bases: TGTGCCAGCAGCGTTCAGGGTCATGAGCAGTTCTTC. This gives the protein CASSVQGHEQFF.